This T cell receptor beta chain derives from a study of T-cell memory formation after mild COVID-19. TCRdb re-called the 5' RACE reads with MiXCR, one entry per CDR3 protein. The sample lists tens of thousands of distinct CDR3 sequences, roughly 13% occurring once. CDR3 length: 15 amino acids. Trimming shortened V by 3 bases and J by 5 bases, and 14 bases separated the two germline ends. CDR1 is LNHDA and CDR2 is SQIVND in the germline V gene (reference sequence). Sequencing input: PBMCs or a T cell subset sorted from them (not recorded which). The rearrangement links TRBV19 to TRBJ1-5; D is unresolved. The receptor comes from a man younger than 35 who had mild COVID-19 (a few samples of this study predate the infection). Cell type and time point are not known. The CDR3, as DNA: TGTGCCAGTAGTATGGGCGGCCGCTTGCATCAGCCCCAGCATTTT. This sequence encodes CASSMGGRLHQPQHF.